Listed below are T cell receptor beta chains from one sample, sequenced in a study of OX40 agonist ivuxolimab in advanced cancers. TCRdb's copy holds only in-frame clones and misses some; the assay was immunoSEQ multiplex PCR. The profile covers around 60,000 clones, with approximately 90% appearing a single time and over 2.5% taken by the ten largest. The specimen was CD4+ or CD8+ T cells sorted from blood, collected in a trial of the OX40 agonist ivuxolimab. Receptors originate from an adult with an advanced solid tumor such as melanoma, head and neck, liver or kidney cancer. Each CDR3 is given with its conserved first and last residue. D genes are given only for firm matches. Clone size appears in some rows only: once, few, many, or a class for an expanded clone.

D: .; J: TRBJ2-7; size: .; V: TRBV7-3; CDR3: CASRDRGYEQYF; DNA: TGTGCCAGCCGGGACCGGGGTTACGAGCAGTACTTC
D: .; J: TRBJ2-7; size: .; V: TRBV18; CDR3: CASSPLGQGSSYEQYF; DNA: TGTGCCAGCTCACCTTTAGGGCAGGGGAGCTCCTACGAGCAGTACTTC
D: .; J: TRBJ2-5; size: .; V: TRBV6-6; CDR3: CASRTAATNQETQYF; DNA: TGTGCCAGCAGGACAGCGGCTACGAATCAAGAGACCCAGTACTTC
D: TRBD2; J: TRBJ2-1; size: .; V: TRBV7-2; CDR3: CASSLKSGSSYNEQFF; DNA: TGTGCCAGCAGCTTAAAGAGCGGGAGCTCCTACAATGAGCAGTTCTTC
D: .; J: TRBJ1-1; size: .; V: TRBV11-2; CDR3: CASSFRGSETEAFF; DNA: TGTGCCAGCAGCTTCCGGGGATCGGAAACTGAAGCTTTCTTT
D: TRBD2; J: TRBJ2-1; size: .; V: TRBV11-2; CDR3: CASSLGLAGGNEQFF; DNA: TGTGCCAGCAGCTTAGGACTAGCGGGTGGTAATGAGCAGTTCTTC
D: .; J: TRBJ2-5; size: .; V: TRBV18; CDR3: CASSPAGTGQETQYF; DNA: TGTGCCAGCTCACCTGCCGGGACTGGCCAAGAGACCCAGTACTTC
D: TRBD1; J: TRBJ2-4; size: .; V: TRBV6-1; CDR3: CASSERPDRAWAKNIQYF; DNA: TGTGCCAGCAGTGAAAGGCCGGACAGGGCTTGGGCCAAAAACATTCAGTACTTC
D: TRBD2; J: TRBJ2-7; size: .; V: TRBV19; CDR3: CASSIASGINEQYF; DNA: TGTGCCAGTAGTATTGCTAGCGGGATAAACGAGCAGTACTTC
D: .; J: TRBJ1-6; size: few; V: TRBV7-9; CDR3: CASSLGVDSPLHF; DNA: TGTGCCAGCAGCTTAGGTGTGGATTCACCCCTCCACTTT
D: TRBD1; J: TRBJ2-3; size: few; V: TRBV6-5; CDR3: CASSYGQGAVDTQYF; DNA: TGTGCCAGCAGTTACGGACAGGGGGCGGTGGATACGCAGTATTTT
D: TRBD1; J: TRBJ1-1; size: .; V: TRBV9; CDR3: CASSRRTGGEAFF; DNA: TGTGCCAGCAGCCGCAGGACAGGGGGCGAAGCTTTCTTT
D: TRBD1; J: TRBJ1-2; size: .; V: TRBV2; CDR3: CASSAGQGALYGYTF; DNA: TGTGCCAGCAGTGCGGGACAGGGGGCCCTCTATGGCTACACCTTC
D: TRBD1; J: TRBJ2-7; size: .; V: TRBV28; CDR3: CASSFSGTGAYEQYF; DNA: TGTGCCAGCAGTTTCTCCGGGACAGGGGCCTACGAGCAGTACTTC
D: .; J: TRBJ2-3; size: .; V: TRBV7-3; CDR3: CASSLVLADTQYF; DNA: TGTGCCAGCAGCTTGGTTCTAGCAGATACGCAGTATTTT
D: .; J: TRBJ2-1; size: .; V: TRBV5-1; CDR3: CASSFLQGNQQFF; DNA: TGCGCCAGCAGCTTCTTGCAGGGGAATCAGCAGTTCTTC
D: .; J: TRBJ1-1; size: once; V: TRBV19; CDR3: CASSEQGNTEAFF; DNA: TGTGCCAGTAGTGAGCAGGGGAACACTGAAGCTTTCTTT
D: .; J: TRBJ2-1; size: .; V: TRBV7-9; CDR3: CASSLVGGSREQFF; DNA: TGTGCCAGCAGCTTAGTAGGTGGGAGCCGAGAGCAGTTCTTC
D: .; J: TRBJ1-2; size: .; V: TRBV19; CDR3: CASSPTRTANYGYTF; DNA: TGTGCCAGTAGTCCAACCCGGACCGCCAACTATGGCTACACCTTC
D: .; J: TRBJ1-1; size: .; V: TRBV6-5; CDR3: CATQPTTATEAFF; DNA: TGTGCCACTCAACCGACTACAGCCACTGAAGCTTTCTTT
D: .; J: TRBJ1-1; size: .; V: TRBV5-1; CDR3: CASSWDTVNTEAFF; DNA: TGCGCCAGCAGCTGGGACACGGTGAACACTGAAGCTTTCTTT
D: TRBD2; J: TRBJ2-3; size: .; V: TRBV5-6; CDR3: CASSFLAGSTDTQYF; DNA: TGTGCCAGCAGCTTTTTAGCGGGAAGCACAGATACGCAGTATTTT
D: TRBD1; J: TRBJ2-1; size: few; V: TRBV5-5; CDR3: CASSSTGGNEQFF; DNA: TGTGCCAGCAGCTCGACAGGGGGCAATGAGCAGTTCTTC
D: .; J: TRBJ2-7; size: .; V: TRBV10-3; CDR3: CATAGDSDYEQYF; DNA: TGTGCCACCGCGGGGGACAGCGATTACGAGCAGTACTTC
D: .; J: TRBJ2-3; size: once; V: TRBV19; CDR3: CASSIVGVTSKQYF; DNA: TGTGCCAGTAGTATAGTTGGGGTTACCTCAAAGCAGTATTTT
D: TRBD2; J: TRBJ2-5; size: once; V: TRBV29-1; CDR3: CSVGTGTSGTETQYF; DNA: TGCAGCGTAGGAACTGGGACTAGCGGGACGGAGACCCAGTACTTC
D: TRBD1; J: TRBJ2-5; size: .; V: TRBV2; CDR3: CASSEIGRGRKGETQYF; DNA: TGTGCCAGCAGTGAAATCGGCAGGGGGCGAAAGGGGGAGACCCAGTACTTC
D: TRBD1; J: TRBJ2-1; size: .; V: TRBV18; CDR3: CASSPRSGTGWGEQFF; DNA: TGTGCCAGCTCACCTCGATCTGGGACAGGATGGGGAGAGCAGTTCTTC
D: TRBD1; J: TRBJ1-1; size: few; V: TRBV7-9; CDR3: CASRPRQGNTEAFF; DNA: TGTGCCAGCAGGCCTAGACAGGGAAACACTGAAGCTTTCTTT
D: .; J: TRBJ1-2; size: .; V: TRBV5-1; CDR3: CASSLNAGGTNYGYTF; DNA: TGCGCCAGCAGCTTGAACGCCGGGGGGACTAACTATGGCTACACCTTC
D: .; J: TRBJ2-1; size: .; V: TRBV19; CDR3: CASSPPGYEQFF; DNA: TGTGCCAGTAGTCCCCCGGGATATGAGCAGTTCTTC
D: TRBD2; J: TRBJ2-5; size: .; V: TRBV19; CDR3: CASSSGTAQETQYF; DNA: TGTGCCAGTAGCAGCGGGACGGCGCAAGAGACCCAGTACTTC
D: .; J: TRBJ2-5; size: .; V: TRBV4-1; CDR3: CASSQPTVNGETQYF; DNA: TGCGCCAGCAGCCAACCCACAGTAAACGGGGAGACCCAGTACTTC
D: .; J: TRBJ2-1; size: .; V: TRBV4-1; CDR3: CASSQERAGTEQFF; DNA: TGCGCCAGCAGCCAAGAACGTGCGGGGACTGAGCAGTTCTTC
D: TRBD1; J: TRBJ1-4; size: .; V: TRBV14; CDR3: CASSQDRTGWNEKLFF; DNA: TGTGCCAGCAGCCAAGACCGGACAGGGTGGAATGAAAAACTGTTTTTT
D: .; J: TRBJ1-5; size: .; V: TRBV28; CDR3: CASSIDNNQPQHF; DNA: TGTGCCAGCAGTATAGACAACAATCAGCCCCAGCATTTT
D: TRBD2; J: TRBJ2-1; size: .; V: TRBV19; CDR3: CASSIGGLAGGEQFF; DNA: TGTGCCAGTAGTATAGGAGGACTAGCGGGAGGTGAGCAGTTCTTC
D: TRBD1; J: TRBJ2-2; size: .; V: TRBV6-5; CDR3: CASTRGLFSGELFF; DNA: TGTGCCAGTACTAGGGGGCTGTTTTCCGGGGAGCTGTTTTTT
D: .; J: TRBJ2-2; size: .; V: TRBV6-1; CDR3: CASRLGQPNTGELFF; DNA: TGTGCCAGCAGACTCGGACAGCCGAACACCGGGGAGCTGTTTTTT
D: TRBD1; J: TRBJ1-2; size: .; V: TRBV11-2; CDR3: CASSVGTGQGYTF; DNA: TGTGCCAGCAGCGTCGGGACAGGGCAAGGCTACACCTTC
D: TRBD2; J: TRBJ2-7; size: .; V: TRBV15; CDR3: CATSRDTGGLYEQYF; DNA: TGTGCCACCAGCAGAGACACGGGGGGATTGTACGAGCAGTACTTC
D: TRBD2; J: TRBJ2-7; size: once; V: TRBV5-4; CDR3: CASSPGGFREQYF; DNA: TGTGCCAGCAGCCCGGGGGGATTTCGCGAGCAGTACTTC